A single sample is the source of the 3 T cell receptor beta chains below, sequenced in a study of cytomegalovirus exposure and HLA in healthy donors. The PCR employed 60 Vbeta primers together with 13 Jbeta primers. Profiling relied on immunoSEQ multiplex PCR, and the TCRdb table lists in-frame clones only, not all of them. This table has about 130,000 clones, 79% appearing once. The specimen was PBMCs. These receptors all come from a man aged 18 to 30 in good health and CMV-seronegative.

The chain uses TRBV6-6 and TRBJ1-1; no definite D call. This CDR3 spans 11 amino acids. V gave up 10 bases and J gave up 3 bases, with 9 bases separating them. Germline V gene sequence: CDR1 MNHNY, CDR2 SVGAGI (reference sequence). The DNA for the CDR3 is TGTGCCACCACTGCGGACACTGAAGCTTTCTTT. Encoded protein: CATTADTEAFF.

The rearrangement joins TRBV2 to TRBJ2-7; TRBD1 might be the D (6 bases). Germline CDR1 and CDR2: SNHLY and FYNNEI. The V end was cut by 3 bases, the J end by 0 bases, with 21 bases between. This CDR3 has 18 residues. Written as DNA, the CDR3 is TGTGCCAGCAGTGATACAAGGACAGCCTCTTATATCTCCTACGAGCAGTACTTC. This codes for CASSDTRTASYISYEQYF.

This chain joins TRBV11-2 and TRBJ2-1, with 7 bases fitting TRBD1. Germline V lookup: CDR1 SGHAT, CDR2 FQNNGV. The ends lost 10 bases at V and 0 bases at J; junction bases unmatched: 21. CDR3 size: 19 residues. The CDR3 bases are TGTGCCACGCGGAGGATAGGAGAGGGGGCAACGAGCTCCTACAATGAGCAGTTCTTC. Its translation: CATRRIGEGATSSYNEQFF.